These 18 T cell receptor beta chains share one sample of origin, sequenced in a study of shared clonotypes between healthy human individuals. Sequenced by immunoSEQ multiplex PCR; TCRdb stores in-frame clones only, minus some. The sample records about 2 million clones, roughly 94% being singletons. Only CD45RO-negative cells positively selected for CCR7 counted as naive CD8 cells, so terminally differentiated effector memory CD45RA+ cells were excluded. What was sequenced was naive CD8+ T cells sorted from blood. All receptors derive from a man between 18 and 29 years old in good health.

The chain employs TRBV6-5 and TRBJ2-7; 9 bases fit TRBD2. Germline V CDR1 and CDR2: MNHEY, SVGAGI. The V and J ends lost 11 bases and 0 bases, in that order; junction bases with no gene match: 8. The length of the CDR3 is 14 residues. The CDR3 DNA follows: TGTGCCGTAGCGGGGGCCGGACCCTCCTACGAGCAGTACTTC. Translated: CAVAGAGPSYEQYF.

The chain combines TRBV7-2 with TRBJ2-5; 11 positions agree with TRBD2. This CDR3 spans 17 amino acids. The J segment lost 5 bases and the V segment lost 4 bases, leaving 12 bases of the junction unmatched. CDR1 and CDR2 (germline): SGHTA, FQGNSA. The CDR3 spells CASSSAPGLAGRETQYF. CDR3 DNA sequence: TGTGCCAGCAGCTCGGCCCCCGGACTAGCGGGCAGGGAGACCCAGTACTTC.

Comment on this clone: Germline is not matched at one junction end, which may reflect a read error. Different DNA sequences within this sample yield the same CDR3. For the CDR3, the DNA is TGTGCCAGCAGTGGTAGACAGGGAACGACCTACGAGCAATACTTC. This codes for CASSGRQGTTYEQYF. The chain joins TRBV28 to TRBJ2-7, with TRBD1 identical over 7 bases. CDR1 is MDHEN, CDR2 SYDVKM, per germline. CDR3 length equals 15 residues.

Concerning this clone: This same CDR3 is encoded by further DNA sequences in the sample. The V gene is TRBV9, the J gene TRBJ2-7, with D possibly being TRBD2 (6 bases). The V and J ends lost 0 bases and 5 bases respectively, with 12 bases between them. The CDR3 is 14 residues long. Looked up from germline, CDR1 is SGDLS and CDR2 is YYNGEE. The CDR3 loop is CASSVGGGTHEQYF. In DNA form, the CDR3 reads TGTGCCAGCAGCGTAGGCGGAGGGACCCACGAGCAGTACTTC.

The rearrangement links TRBV5-8 to TRBJ2-5; TRBD1 matches at 8 bases. This CDR3 contains 13 residues. V lost 1 base to trimming and J lost 5 bases; unmatched junction nucleotides: 1. Germline V gene lookup returns CDR1 SGHTS and CDR2 YDEGEE. The CDR3 loop reads CASSLTGGETQYF. CDR3 nucleotide sequence: TGTGCCAGCAGCTTGACAGGGGGGGAGACCCAGTACTTC.

The chain employs TRBV19 and TRBJ2-7, with D unresolved. Per the germline V gene, CDR1 is LNHDA and CDR2 is SQIVND (reference sequence). CDR3 length: 13 residues. The V and J ends lost 5 bases and 3 bases respectively, with 11 bases between them. CDR3 loop: CASSLTVLYEQYF. DNA for the CDR3: TGTGCCAGTAGTTTGACTGTTCTCTACGAGCAGTACTTC. The complete variable domain, with remaining parts taken from reference TRBV19 and TRBJ2-7, reads DGGITQSPKYLFRKEGQNVTLSCEQNLNHDAMYWYRQDPGQGLRLIYYSQIVNDFQKGDIAEGYSVSREKKESFPLTVTSAQKNPTAFYLCASSLTVLYEQYFGPGTRLTVT.

The sample holds one count of this clone. The chain recombines TRBV27 with TRBJ2-7; tentatively, D is TRBD2 (7 bases). CDR3 length: 14 amino acids. Germline V gives CDR1 MNHEY, CDR2 SMNVEV (reference sequence). Deletions cut 4 bases from V and 3 bases from J, with 13 bases between. The CDR3, as DNA: TGTGCCAGCAGTTACCGGGGGGCAGGCTACGAGCAGTACTTC. It is translated as CASSYRGAGYEQYF.

The gene calls are TRBV28 and TRBJ2-1; D may be TRBD1 or TRBD2 (5 bases each). CDR3 length: 14 amino acids. Trimming left V 3 bases short and J 3 bases short, with 9 bases between. Germline CDR1 MDHEN, CDR2 SYDVKM. CDR3 coding DNA: TGTGCCAGCAGTTTCGGGACCGACTACAATGAGCAGTTCTTC. Translated: CASSFGTDYNEQFF.

Regarding this clone: The same CDR3 arises from other DNA sequences in this sample as well. The V call is TRBV7-3, the J call TRBJ2-5; 14 nucleotides align to TRBD2. V dropped 5 bases and J dropped 5; count of bases not matched to a gene: 4. The CDR3 has 15 residues. Germline assignment: CDR1 SGHTA and CDR2 FQGTGA. CDR3 protein: CASSPGLAGGETQYF. In DNA, the CDR3 is TGTGCCAGCAGCCCTGGACTAGCGGGGGGTGAGACCCAGTACTTC. Full variable domain (outside the CDR3, taken from reference TRBV7-3 and TRBJ2-5): GAGVSQTPSNKVTEKGKYVELRCDPISGHTALYWYRQSLGQGPEFLIYFQGTGAADDSGLPNDRFFAVRPEGSVSTLKIQRTERGDSAVYLCASSPGLAGGETQYFGPGTRLLVL.

The gene calls are TRBV27 and TRBJ2-7; 10 nucleotides agree with TRBD1. The germline V gene has CDR1 MNHEY and CDR2 SMNVEV (reference sequence). CDR3 length: 16 amino acids. The ends lost 4 bases at V and 1 base at J; junction bases unmatched: 7. The CDR3, as DNA: TGTGCCAGCAGTTCCATTGACAGGGGGCCTTCCTACGAGCAGTACTTC. It codes for CASSSIDRGPSYEQYF.

CDR3 sequence reads: CASSLGLGQFTEAFF. CDR3 nucleotide sequence: TGCGCCAGCAGCTTGGGCTTGGGGCAGTTCACTGAAGCTTTCTTT. The chain couples TRBV5-1 to TRBJ1-1; D is possibly TRBD1 (5 bases). The germline V and J ends were trimmed by 0 bases and 4 bases, with 13 bases remaining between them. Germline assignment: CDR1 SGHRS and CDR2 YFSETQ. This CDR3 contains 15 residues.

This chain links TRBV27 with TRBJ1-2, with D possibly TRBD1 on 6 matching bases. Germline CDR1 reads MNHEY; CDR2 reads SMNVEV (reference sequence). The CDR3 covers 13 residues. V gave up 2 bases and J gave up 5 bases, with 9 bases separating them. The CDR3 DNA follows: TGTGCCAGCAGTTTAGTAGGGACATATGGCTACACCTTC. This gives the protein CASSLVGTYGYTF.

The chain carries TRBV5-4 and TRBJ2-3, with a possible D match to TRBD2 (5 bases). V gave up 0 bases and J gave up 2 bases, with 13 bases separating them. The CDR3 extends over 16 amino acids. Germline V gives CDR1 SGHNT, CDR2 YYREEE (reference sequence). The CDR3 region is CASSLGGLETTDTQYF. The CDR3 coding sequence is TGTGCCAGCAGCTTGGGAGGACTGGAGACCACAGATACGCAGTATTTT.

The V gene is TRBV2, the J gene TRBJ2-3; maybe TRBD2 (5 bases). CDR1 is SNHLY, CDR2 FYNNEI, per germline. The V end lost 6 bases, the J end lost 2 bases, and 15 bases lay between the germline ends. The CDR3 length is 15 residues. The CDR3 reads CASRDTGRFTDTQYF. The CDR3 coding sequence is TGTGCCAGCAGGGATACGGGGAGATTCACAGATACGCAGTATTTT.

This chain joins TRBV6-6 and TRBJ1-2; 10 bases line up with TRBD1. This CDR3 is built from 16 residues. Germline V gene lookup returns CDR1 MNHNY and CDR2 SVGAGI (reference sequence). V shed 2 bases and J 4 bases; nucleotides not matched to a gene: 7. The CDR3 protein is CASSYPRDRGGYGYTF. The CDR3 bases are TGTGCCAGCAGTTACCCCCGGGACAGGGGAGGCTATGGCTACACCTTC.

The count of this clone is one. V gene TRBV29-1 combines with J gene TRBJ2-7; 7 bases line up with TRBD2. The CDR3 extends over 12 amino acids. CDR1 and CDR2 from the germline V gene are SQVTM and ANQGSEA. V lost 7 bases to trimming and J lost 4 bases; unmatched junction nucleotides: 7. CDR3 in DNA: TGCAGCGCAACAGCGGGACCTTACGAGCAGTACTTC. Translated, it gives CSATAGPYEQYF.

V is TRBV6-5 and J is TRBJ1-5; 10 bases align to TRBD1. The germline V gene encodes CDR1 MNHEY and CDR2 SVGAGI. The trim removed 5 bases at V and 11 bases at J, leaving 12 bases unmatched. The CDR3 runs to 15 residues. This CDR3 reads CASSPGQGEYGAQHF. CDR3 in DNA: TGTGCCAGCAGTCCCGGACAGGGGGAATATGGGGCCCAGCATTTT.

This clone was observed once. Other DNA sequences in the same sample also yield this CDR3. The rearrangement links TRBV19 to TRBJ2-7; 7 bases agree with TRBD2. Trimming took 3 bases from V and 3 from J; bases not matched to a gene: 5. CDR3 length equals 14 residues. Germline V CDR1 and CDR2: LNHDA, SQIVND (reference sequence). The CDR3, as DNA: TGTGCCAGTAGTATTGGATCGGGAGGCTACGAGCAGTACTTC. The encoded protein is CASSIGSGGYEQYF.